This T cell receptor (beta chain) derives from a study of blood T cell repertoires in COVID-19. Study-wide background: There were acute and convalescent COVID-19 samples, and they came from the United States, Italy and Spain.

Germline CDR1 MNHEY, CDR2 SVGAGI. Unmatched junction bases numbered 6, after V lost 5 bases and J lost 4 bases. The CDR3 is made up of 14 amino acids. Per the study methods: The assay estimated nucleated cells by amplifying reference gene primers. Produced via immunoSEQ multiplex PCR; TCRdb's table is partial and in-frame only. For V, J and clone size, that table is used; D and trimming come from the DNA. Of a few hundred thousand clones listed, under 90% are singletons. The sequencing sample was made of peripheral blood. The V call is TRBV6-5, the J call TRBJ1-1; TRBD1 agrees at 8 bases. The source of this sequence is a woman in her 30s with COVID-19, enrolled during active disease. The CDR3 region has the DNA TGTGCCAGCAGTATAGGACAGGGAAGCACTGAAGCTTTCTTT. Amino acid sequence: CASSIGQGSTEAFF.